This T cell receptor (beta chain) was sequenced during a study of blood T cell repertoires in COVID-19. About the study: Donors in the United States, Italy and Spain gave samples during acute or convalescent COVID-19. T cells, B-cell-depleted T cells, or PBMCs provided the cDNA or gDNA that served as material.

There are 14 residues in the CDR3. Germline V gives CDR1 SGHDT, CDR2 YYEEEE. V lost 0 bases to trimming and J lost 9 bases, with 10 bases between them. Original handling: Amplification of reference gene primers was used by the study to estimate nucleated cell counts. The table came from immunoSEQ multiplex PCR; TCRdb's copy has only in-frame clones and leaves some out. D and trimming come from the DNA, and the V and J calls and clone size come from that table. The sample has roughly 300,000 clones, more than 75% seen once. The specimen sequenced was peripheral blood. This TCR derives from a woman aged 40 to 49 who had recovered from COVID-19. The chain couples TRBV5-6 to TRBJ1-6, with D maybe TRBD1 (5 bases). CDR3: CASSLGAGGSPLHF. For the CDR3, the DNA is TGTGCCAGCAGCTTGGGAGCCGGGGGTTCACCCCTCCACTTT.